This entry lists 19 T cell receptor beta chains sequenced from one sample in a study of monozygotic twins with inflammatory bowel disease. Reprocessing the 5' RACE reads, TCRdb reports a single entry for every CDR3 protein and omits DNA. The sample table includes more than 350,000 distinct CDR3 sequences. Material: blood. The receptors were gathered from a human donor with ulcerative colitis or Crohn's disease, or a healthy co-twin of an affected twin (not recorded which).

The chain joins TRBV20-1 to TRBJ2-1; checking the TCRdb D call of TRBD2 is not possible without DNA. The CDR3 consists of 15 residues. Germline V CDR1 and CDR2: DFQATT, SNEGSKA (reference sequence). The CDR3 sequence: CSASEREGPNNEQFF.

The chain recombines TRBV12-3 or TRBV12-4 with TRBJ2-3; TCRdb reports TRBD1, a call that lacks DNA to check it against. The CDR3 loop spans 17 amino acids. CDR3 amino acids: CASSLGGTGSIGDTQYF.

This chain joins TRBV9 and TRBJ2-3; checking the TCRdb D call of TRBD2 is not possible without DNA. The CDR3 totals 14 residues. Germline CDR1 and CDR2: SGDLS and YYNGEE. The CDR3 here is CASSVSSGTDTQYF.

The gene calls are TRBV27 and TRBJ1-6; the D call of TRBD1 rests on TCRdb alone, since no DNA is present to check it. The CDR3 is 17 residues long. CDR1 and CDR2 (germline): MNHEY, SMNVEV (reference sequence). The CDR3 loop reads CASSLSRQGASNSPLHF.

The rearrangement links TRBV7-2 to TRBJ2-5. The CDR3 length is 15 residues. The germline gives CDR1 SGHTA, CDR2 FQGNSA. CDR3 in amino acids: CASSFAGETAETQYF.

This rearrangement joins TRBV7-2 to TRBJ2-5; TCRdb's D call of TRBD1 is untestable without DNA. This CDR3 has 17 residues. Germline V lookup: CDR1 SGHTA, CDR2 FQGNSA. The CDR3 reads CASSPFTGTGGRETQYF.

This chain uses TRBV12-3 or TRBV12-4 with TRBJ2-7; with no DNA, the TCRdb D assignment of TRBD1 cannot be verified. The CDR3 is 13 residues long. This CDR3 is CASSLTGLNEQYF.

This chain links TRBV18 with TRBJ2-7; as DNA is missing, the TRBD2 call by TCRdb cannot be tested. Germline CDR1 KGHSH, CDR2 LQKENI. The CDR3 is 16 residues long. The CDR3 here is CASSSLLAGASYEQYF. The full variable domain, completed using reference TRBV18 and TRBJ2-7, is NAGVMQNPRHLVRRRGQEARLRCSPMKGHSHVYWYRQLPEEGLKFMVYLQKENIIDESGMPKERFSAEFPKEGPSILRIQQVVRGDSAAYFCASSSLLAGASYEQYFGPGTRLTVT.

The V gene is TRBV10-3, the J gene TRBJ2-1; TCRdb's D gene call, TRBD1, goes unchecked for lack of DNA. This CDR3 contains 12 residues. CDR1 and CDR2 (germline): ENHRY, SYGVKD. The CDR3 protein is CAINTGANEQFF.

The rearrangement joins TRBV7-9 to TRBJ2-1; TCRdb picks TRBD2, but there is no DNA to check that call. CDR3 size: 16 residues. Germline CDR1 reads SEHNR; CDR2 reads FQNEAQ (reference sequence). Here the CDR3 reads CASRLWLAGGLNEQFF.

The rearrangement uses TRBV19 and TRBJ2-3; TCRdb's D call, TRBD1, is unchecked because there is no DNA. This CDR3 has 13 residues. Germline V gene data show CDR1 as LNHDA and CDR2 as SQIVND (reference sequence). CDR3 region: CASSDRTRDTQYF.

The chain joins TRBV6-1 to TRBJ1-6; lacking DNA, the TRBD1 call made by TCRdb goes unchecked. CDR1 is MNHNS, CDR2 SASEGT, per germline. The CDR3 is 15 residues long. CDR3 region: CASSTLGQENSPLHF.

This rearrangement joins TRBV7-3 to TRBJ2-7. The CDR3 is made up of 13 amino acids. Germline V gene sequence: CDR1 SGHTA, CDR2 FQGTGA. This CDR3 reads CASSDQDGYEQYF.

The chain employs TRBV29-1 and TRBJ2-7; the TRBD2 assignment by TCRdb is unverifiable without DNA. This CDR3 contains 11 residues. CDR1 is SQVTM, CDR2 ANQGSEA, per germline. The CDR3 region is CSVSSGREQYF.

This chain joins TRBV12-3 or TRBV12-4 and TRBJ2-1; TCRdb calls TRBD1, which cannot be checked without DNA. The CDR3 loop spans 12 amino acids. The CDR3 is CASSPQGIEQFF.

The CDR3 sequence is CASSLRQGVKTQYF. The chain carries TRBV5-6 and TRBJ2-5; the TCRdb call, TRBD1, lacks DNA for checking. CDR1 is SGHDT, CDR2 YYEEEE, per germline. This CDR3 is built from 14 residues.

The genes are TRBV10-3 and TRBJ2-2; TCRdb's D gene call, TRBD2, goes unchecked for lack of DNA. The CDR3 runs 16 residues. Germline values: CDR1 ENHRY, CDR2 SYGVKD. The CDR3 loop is CAITASGGPNTGELFF.

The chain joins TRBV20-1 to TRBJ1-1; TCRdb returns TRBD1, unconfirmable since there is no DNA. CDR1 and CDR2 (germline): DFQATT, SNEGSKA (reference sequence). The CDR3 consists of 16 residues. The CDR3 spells CSARELGTGGETEAFF.

CDR3 protein: CSAVGQVPTTNEKLFF. The chain combines TRBV20-1 with TRBJ1-4; TCRdb's D call, TRBD1, is unchecked because there is no DNA. This CDR3 spans 16 amino acids. Germline CDR1 and CDR2: DFQATT and SNEGSKA (reference sequence).